A selection of T cell receptor beta chains follows, all from one sample in a study of T cell responses to AZD1222 COVID-19 vaccine. Only in-frame clones appear in the TCRdb table, and some are missing; sequencing was by immunoSEQ multiplex PCR. Counted here are tens of thousands of clones, roughly 82% occurring once; the ten biggest clones make up about 3.1%. Sample: peripheral blood, taken on day 0 of AZD1222 vaccination. The receptors here all came from an adult in good health. Both conserved end residues are part of each CDR3. The order of the fields is D gene, clone size, V gene, J gene, CDR3 protein, CDR3 DNA. A D gene is named only where the DNA matches it firmly. Size values are once, few and many counts, or a class for expanded clones, and some rows have none.

d_gene: -
abundance: -
v_gene: TRBV7-7
j_gene: TRBJ2-1
CDR3aa: CASSFGGWQDYNEQFF
CDR3nt: TGTGCCAGCAGCTTTGGGGGGTGGCAGGACTACAATGAGCAGTTCTTC

d_gene: -
abundance: -
v_gene: TRBV4-3
j_gene: TRBJ1-3
CDR3aa: CASSQGSSGNTIYF
CDR3nt: TGCGCCAGCAGCCAAGGGAGCTCTGGAAACACCATATATTTT

d_gene: -
abundance: -
v_gene: TRBV6-2/TRBV6-3
j_gene: TRBJ2-5
CDR3aa: CASSYSLELETQYF
CDR3nt: TGTGCCAGCAGTTACTCTCTCGAGTTGGAGACCCAGTACTTC

d_gene: -
abundance: -
v_gene: TRBV3-1/TRBV3-2
j_gene: TRBJ2-1
CDR3aa: CASSQGFGLRNEQFF
CDR3nt: TGTGCCAGCAGCCAAGGATTTGGCCTTCGAAATGAGCAGTTCTTC

d_gene: -
abundance: -
v_gene: TRBV5-6
j_gene: TRBJ2-2
CDR3aa: CASSLRVGVSGELFF
CDR3nt: TGTGCCAGCAGCTTGCGAGTAGGGGTCTCCGGGGAGCTGTTTTTT

d_gene: -
abundance: -
v_gene: TRBV5-6
j_gene: TRBJ2-7
CDR3aa: CASSQFVPELSYEQYF
CDR3nt: TGTGCCAGCAGCCAATTTGTCCCAGAGCTCTCCTACGAGCAGTACTTC

d_gene: TRBD1
abundance: -
v_gene: TRBV14
j_gene: TRBJ2-6
CDR3aa: CASSQHRGPGANVLTF
CDR3nt: TGTGCCAGCAGCCAGCACAGGGGGCCTGGGGCCAACGTCCTGACTTTC

d_gene: -
abundance: -
v_gene: TRBV7-6
j_gene: TRBJ1-4
CDR3aa: CASSSTGRALEKLFF
CDR3nt: TGTGCCAGCAGCTCGACGGGACGGGCCCTCGAAAAACTGTTTTTT

d_gene: -
abundance: -
v_gene: TRBV10-3
j_gene: TRBJ2-7
CDR3aa: CALARDRLTEQYF
CDR3nt: TGTGCTTTGGCTCGGGACCGACTTACAGAGCAGTACTTC

d_gene: -
abundance: -
v_gene: TRBV11-2
j_gene: TRBJ2-7
CDR3aa: CASIRSLGGTYEQYF
CDR3nt: TGTGCCAGCATCCGCTCTCTGGGCGGTACCTACGAGCAGTACTTC

d_gene: -
abundance: few
v_gene: TRBV10-3
j_gene: TRBJ1-2
CDR3aa: CAISDPGVGYTF
CDR3nt: TGTGCCATCAGTGACCCAGGGGTGGGCTACACCTTC

d_gene: TRBD2
abundance: -
v_gene: TRBV19
j_gene: TRBJ2-2
CDR3aa: CASTPLQRGGGTGELFF
CDR3nt: TGTGCCAGTACCCCACTGCAGCGGGGGGGCGGCACCGGGGAGCTGTTTTTT

d_gene: TRBD1
abundance: -
v_gene: TRBV10-1
j_gene: TRBJ1-2
CDR3aa: CASSWDRSYGYTF
CDR3nt: TGCGCCAGCAGTTGGGACAGGAGCTATGGCTACACCTTC

d_gene: -
abundance: -
v_gene: TRBV5-4
j_gene: TRBJ1-2
CDR3aa: CASSLDSLANYGYTF
CDR3nt: TGTGCCAGCAGCCTTGACAGCTTAGCTAACTATGGCTACACCTTC

d_gene: -
abundance: -
v_gene: TRBV25-1
j_gene: TRBJ1-1
CDR3aa: CASKNGANTEAFF
CDR3nt: TGTGCCAGCAAAAACGGCGCGAACACTGAAGCTTTCTTT

d_gene: -
abundance: -
v_gene: TRBV11-3
j_gene: TRBJ2-3
CDR3aa: CASSLGSWQISTDTQYF
CDR3nt: TGTGCCAGCAGCTTAGGATCGTGGCAGATTAGCACAGATACGCAGTATTTT

d_gene: TRBD2
abundance: -
v_gene: TRBV13
j_gene: TRBJ2-7
CDR3aa: CASSLRASGVPVLYYEQYF
CDR3nt: TGTGCCAGCAGCTTAAGGGCTAGCGGAGTCCCGGTCCTCTACTACGAGCAGTACTTC

d_gene: TRBD2
abundance: -
v_gene: TRBV7-2
j_gene: TRBJ2-3
CDR3aa: CASSTGLAPDTQYF
CDR3nt: TGTGCCAGCAGCACTGGACTAGCCCCAGATACGCAGTATTTT

d_gene: -
abundance: -
v_gene: TRBV6-1
j_gene: TRBJ2-3
CDR3aa: CASSEIWGADTQYF
CDR3nt: TGTGCCAGCAGTGAAATTTGGGGCGCAGATACGCAGTATTTT

d_gene: TRBD1
abundance: -
v_gene: TRBV7-9
j_gene: TRBJ2-7
CDR3aa: CASSPGTGGWDEQYF
CDR3nt: TGTGCCAGCAGCCCCGGGACAGGGGGCTGGGACGAGCAGTACTTC

d_gene: -
abundance: -
v_gene: TRBV6-2/TRBV6-3
j_gene: TRBJ1-5
CDR3aa: CASSPNNQPQHF
CDR3nt: TGTGCCAGCAGTCCCAACAATCAGCCCCAGCATTTT

d_gene: TRBD1
abundance: -
v_gene: TRBV5-8
j_gene: TRBJ2-7
CDR3aa: CASSLGGQPAYEQYF
CDR3nt: TGTGCCAGCAGCTTGGGGGGACAGCCAGCCTACGAGCAGTACTTC

d_gene: -
abundance: -
v_gene: TRBV5-4
j_gene: TRBJ2-2
CDR3aa: CASSLSRSSGPGELFF
CDR3nt: TGTGCCAGCAGCTTGTCAAGGTCCTCAGGGCCCGGGGAGCTGTTTTTT

d_gene: -
abundance: -
v_gene: TRBV5-5
j_gene: TRBJ2-1
CDR3aa: CASSLDLLNEQFF
CDR3nt: TGTGCCAGCAGCTTGGACTTACTCAATGAGCAGTTCTTC

d_gene: -
abundance: -
v_gene: TRBV5-1
j_gene: TRBJ2-7
CDR3aa: CASSSEGSYEQYF
CDR3nt: TGCGCCAGCAGCTCCGAGGGCTCCTACGAGCAGTACTTC

d_gene: -
abundance: -
v_gene: TRBV21-1
j_gene: TRBJ1-1
CDR3aa: CASSRGHVNTEAFF
CDR3nt: TGTGCCAGCAGCAGGGGACACGTGAACACTGAAGCTTTCTTT

d_gene: -
abundance: few
v_gene: TRBV5-4
j_gene: TRBJ1-4
CDR3aa: CASSLEIGNEKLFF
CDR3nt: TGTGCCAGCAGCTTGGAGATTGGAAATGAAAAACTGTTTTTT

d_gene: -
abundance: -
v_gene: TRBV19
j_gene: TRBJ1-3
CDR3aa: CAENTIYF
CDR3nt: TGTGCCGAGAACACCATATATTTT

d_gene: -
abundance: -
v_gene: TRBV18
j_gene: TRBJ1-4
CDR3aa: CASSPRAGTTNEKLFF
CDR3nt: TGTGCCAGCTCACCAAGGGCGGGAACAACTAATGAAAAACTGTTTTTT

d_gene: TRBD1
abundance: -
v_gene: TRBV2
j_gene: TRBJ2-1
CDR3aa: CASSFRQGGLAYNEQFF
CDR3nt: TGTGCCAGCAGTTTCCGACAGGGGGGACTCGCCTACAATGAGCAGTTCTTC

d_gene: TRBD1
abundance: -
v_gene: TRBV7-9
j_gene: TRBJ1-3
CDR3aa: CASSSPRWQGALSGNTIYF
CDR3nt: TGTGCCAGCAGCTCTCCCAGGTGGCAGGGGGCCTTATCTGGAAACACCATATATTTT

d_gene: -
abundance: once
v_gene: TRBV19
j_gene: TRBJ1-4
CDR3aa: CASSIRGSEKLFF
CDR3nt: TGTGCCAGTAGTATACGCGGAAGCGAAAAACTGTTTTTT

d_gene: TRBD1
abundance: -
v_gene: TRBV2
j_gene: TRBJ2-5
CDR3aa: CASSGQGEQETQYF
CDR3nt: TGTGCCAGCAGTGGCCAGGGGGAGCAAGAGACCCAGTACTTC

d_gene: -
abundance: -
v_gene: TRBV6-5
j_gene: TRBJ1-1
CDR3aa: CASSYSNAYTEAFF
CDR3nt: TGTGCCAGCAGTTACTCGAACGCCTACACTGAAGCTTTCTTT

d_gene: -
abundance: -
v_gene: TRBV5-5
j_gene: TRBJ1-2
CDR3aa: CASSPRDLLPGYGYTF
CDR3nt: TGTGCCAGCAGCCCCCGGGACCTTTTACCAGGCTATGGCTACACCTTC

d_gene: -
abundance: -
v_gene: TRBV19
j_gene: TRBJ1-5
CDR3aa: CASNYGPGSNQPQHF
CDR3nt: TGTGCCAGTAACTACGGACCCGGATCCAATCAGCCCCAGCATTTT

d_gene: TRBD1
abundance: few
v_gene: TRBV27
j_gene: TRBJ2-1
CDR3aa: CASSPGQGGGYNEQFF
CDR3nt: TGTGCCAGCAGTCCGGGACAGGGGGGGGGCTACAATGAGCAGTTCTTC

d_gene: TRBD1
abundance: once
v_gene: TRBV7-2
j_gene: TRBJ1-6
CDR3aa: CASSQGGAYNSPLHF
CDR3nt: TGTGCCAGCAGCCAAGGGGGCGCCTATAATTCACCCCTCCACTTT

d_gene: -
abundance: -
v_gene: TRBV18
j_gene: TRBJ1-1
CDR3aa: CASSHASGAANTEAFF
CDR3nt: TGTGCCAGCTCACACGCTTCCGGGGCGGCGAACACTGAAGCTTTCTTT

d_gene: -
abundance: -
v_gene: TRBV7-6
j_gene: TRBJ2-1
CDR3aa: CASSLVPVDEQFF
CDR3nt: TGTGCCAGCAGCTTAGTTCCCGTCGATGAGCAGTTCTTC